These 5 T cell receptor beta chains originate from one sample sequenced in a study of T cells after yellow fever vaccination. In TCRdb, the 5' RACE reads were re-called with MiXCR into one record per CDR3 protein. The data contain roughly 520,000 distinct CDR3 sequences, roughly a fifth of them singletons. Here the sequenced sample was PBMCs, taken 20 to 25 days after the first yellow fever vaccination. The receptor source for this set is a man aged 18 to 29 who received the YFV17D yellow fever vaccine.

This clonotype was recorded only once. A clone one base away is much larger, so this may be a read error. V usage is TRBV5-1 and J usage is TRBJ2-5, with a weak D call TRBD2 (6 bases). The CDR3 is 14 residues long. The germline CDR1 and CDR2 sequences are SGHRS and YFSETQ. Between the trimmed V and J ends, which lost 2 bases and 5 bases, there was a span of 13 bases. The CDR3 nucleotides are TGCGCCAGCAGCTTCACTAGCTTGGAGGAGACCCAGTACTTC. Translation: CASSFTSLEETQYF.

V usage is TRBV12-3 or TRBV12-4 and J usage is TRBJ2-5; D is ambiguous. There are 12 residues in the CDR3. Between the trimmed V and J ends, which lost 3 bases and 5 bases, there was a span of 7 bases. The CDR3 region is CASSLGYETQYF. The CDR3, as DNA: TGTGCCAGCAGTTTGGGTTACGAGACCCAGTACTTC.

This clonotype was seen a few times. The CDR3 bases are TGTGCCAGCCTTGGGAACCGGGCCCACATTCCCTACGAGCAGTACTTC. Encoded protein: CASLGNRAHIPYEQYF. The chain carries TRBV9 and TRBJ2-7; D gene uncertain. The germline CDR1 and CDR2 sequences are SGDLS and YYNGEE. V lost 7 bases, J lost 2 bases, and 22 bases lay in between. The CDR3 length is 16 residues.

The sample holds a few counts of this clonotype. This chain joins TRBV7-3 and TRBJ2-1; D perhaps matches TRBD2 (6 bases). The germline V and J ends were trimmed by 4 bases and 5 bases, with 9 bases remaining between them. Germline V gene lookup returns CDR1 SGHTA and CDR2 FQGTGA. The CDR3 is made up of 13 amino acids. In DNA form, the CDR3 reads TGTGCCAGCAGCTCCCCGGGGGACAATGAGCAGTTCTTC. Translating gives CASSSPGDNEQFF. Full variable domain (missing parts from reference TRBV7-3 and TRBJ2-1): GAGVSQTPSNKVTEKGKYVELRCDPISGHTALYWYRQSLGQGPEFLIYFQGTGAADDSGLPNDRFFAVRPEGSVSTLKIQRTERGDSAVYLCASSSPGDNEQFFGPGTRLTVL.

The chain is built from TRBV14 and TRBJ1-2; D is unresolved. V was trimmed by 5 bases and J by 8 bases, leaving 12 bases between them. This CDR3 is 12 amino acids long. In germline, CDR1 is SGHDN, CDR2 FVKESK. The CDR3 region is CASSYGGEGYTF. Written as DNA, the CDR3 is TGTGCCAGCAGCTACGGTGGGGAAGGCTACACCTTC.